This T cell receptor beta chain was observed in a study of early T cells in non-severe SARS-CoV-2 infection. Study outcomes and limitations: Database matching using VDJdb favored anti-spike CD8 responses, with private and CD4 specificities left missing.

The V gene end was trimmed by 6 bases and the J gene end by 3 bases; junction bases not matched to a gene: 7. Per the germline V gene, CDR1 is KGHSH and CDR2 is LQKENI. The CDR3 spans 15 residues. The TCR library protocol was used to attach unique molecular identifiers. These identifiers were attached to individual cDNA molecules. MiXCR, run by TCRdb on the 5' RACE reads, gives a single entry per CDR3 protein. Of under 35,000 distinct CDR3 sequences detected, 5% to 6.5% appear once; the ten largest clones hold approximately 3.5%. About this clonotype: Its target is unknown.

This sequence joins TRBV18 and TRBJ2-7; 11 bases fit TRBD1. The receptor was isolated from an adult who was a healthcare worker with PCR-confirmed SARS-CoV-2 infection or an uninfected control (not recorded which). What was sequenced was whole blood. Written as DNA, the CDR3 is TGTGCCAGCTCGCCGGGACAGGGGGTCCTCTACGAGCAGTACTTC. Translated: CASSPGQGVLYEQYF. Together with reference TRBV18 and TRBJ2-7, the CDR3 gives the full variable domain: NAGVMQNPRHLVRRRGQEARLRCSPMKGHSHVYWYRQLPEEGLKFMVYLQKENIIDESGMPKERFSAEFPKEGPSILRIQQVVRGDSAAYFCASSPGQGVLYEQYFGPGTRLTVT.